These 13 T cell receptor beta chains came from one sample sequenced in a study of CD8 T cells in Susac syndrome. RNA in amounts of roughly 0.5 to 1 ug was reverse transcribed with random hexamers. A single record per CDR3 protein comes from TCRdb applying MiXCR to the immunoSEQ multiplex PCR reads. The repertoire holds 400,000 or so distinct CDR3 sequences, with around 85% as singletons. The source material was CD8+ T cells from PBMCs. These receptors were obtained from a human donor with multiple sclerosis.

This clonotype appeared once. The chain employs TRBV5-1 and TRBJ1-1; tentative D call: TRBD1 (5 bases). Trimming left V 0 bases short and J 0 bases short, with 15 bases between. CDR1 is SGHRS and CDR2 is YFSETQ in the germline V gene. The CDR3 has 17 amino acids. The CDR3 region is CASSLGSWGNLNTEAFF. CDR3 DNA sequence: TGCGCCAGCAGCTTGGGGTCGTGGGGGAACTTGAACACTGAAGCTTTCTTT.

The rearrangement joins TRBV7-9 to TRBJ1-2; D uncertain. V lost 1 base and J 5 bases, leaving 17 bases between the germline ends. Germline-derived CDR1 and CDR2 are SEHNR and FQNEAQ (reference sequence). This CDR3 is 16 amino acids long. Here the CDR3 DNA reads TGTGCCAGCAGCTTAGTGTCCAGGTCACGTCGATATGGCTACACCTTC. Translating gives CASSLVSRSRRYGYTF. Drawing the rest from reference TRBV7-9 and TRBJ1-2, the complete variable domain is DTGVSQNPRHKITKRGQNVTFRCDPISEHNRLYWYRQTLGQGPEFLTYFQNEAQLEKSRLLSDRFSAERPKGSFSTLEIQRTEQGDSAMYLCASSLVSRSRRYGYTFGSGTRLTVV.

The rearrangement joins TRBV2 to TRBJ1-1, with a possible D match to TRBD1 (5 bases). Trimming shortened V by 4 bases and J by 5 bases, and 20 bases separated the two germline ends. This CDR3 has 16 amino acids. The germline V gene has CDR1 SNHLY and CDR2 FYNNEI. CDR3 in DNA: TGTGCCAGCAGTGGGCTCAGGGAGGGGCTATCGACTGAAGCTTTCTTT. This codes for CASSGLREGLSTEAFF.

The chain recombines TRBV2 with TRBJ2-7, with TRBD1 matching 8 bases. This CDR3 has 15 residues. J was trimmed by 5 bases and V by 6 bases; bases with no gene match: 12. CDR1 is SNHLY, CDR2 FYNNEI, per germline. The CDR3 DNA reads TGTGCCAGCAGCGATACCTGGACAGGGACCCACGAGCAGTACTTC. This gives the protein CASSDTWTGTHEQYF.

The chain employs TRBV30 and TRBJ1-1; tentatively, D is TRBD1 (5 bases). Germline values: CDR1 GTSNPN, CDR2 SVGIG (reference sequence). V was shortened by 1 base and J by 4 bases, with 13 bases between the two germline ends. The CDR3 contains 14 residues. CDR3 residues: CAWSASGGGTEAFF. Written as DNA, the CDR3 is TGTGCCTGGAGTGCATCGGGGGGTGGCACTGAAGCTTTCTTT.

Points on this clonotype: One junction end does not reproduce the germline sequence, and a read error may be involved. The CDR3 bases are TGTGCCAGCAGCCGAACTCTCAACACTGAAGTTTTCTTT. It encodes CASSRTLNTEVFF. The rearrangement joins TRBV12-3 or TRBV12-4 to TRBJ1-1, with D unresolved. This CDR3 comprises 13 residues.

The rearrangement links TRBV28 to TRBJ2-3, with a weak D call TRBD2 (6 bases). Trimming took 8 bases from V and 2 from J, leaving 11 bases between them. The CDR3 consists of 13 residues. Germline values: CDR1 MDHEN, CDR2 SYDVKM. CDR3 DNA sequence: TGTGCCAGCGCTAGGGACTCCACAGATACGCAGTATTTT. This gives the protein CASARDSTDTQYF.

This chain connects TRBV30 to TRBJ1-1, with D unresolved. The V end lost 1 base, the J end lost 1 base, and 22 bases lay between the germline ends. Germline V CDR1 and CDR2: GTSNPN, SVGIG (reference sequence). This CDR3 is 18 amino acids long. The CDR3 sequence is CAWSGKPAIPSRNTEAFF. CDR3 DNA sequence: TGTGCCTGGAGTGGAAAACCCGCGATCCCCAGCAGGAACACTGAAGCTTTCTTT.

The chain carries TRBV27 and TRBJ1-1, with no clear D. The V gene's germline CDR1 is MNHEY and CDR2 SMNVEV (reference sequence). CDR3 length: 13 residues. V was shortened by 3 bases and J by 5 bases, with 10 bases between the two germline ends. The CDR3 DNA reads TGTGCCAGCAGTTTTGGGGAAGAGACTGAAGCTTTCTTT. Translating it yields CASSFGEETEAFF.

The CDR3 DNA follows: TGCGCCAGCAGCCAAGCCCTCTTTAGTGGCGGGGGGGCCGCCGGGGAGCTGTTTTTT. Amino acids: CASSQALFSGGGAAGELFF. The V call is TRBV4-1, the J call TRBJ2-2, with 9 nucleotides matching TRBD2. V lost 1 base and J lost 6; bases outside the gene matches: 15. The CDR3 runs 19 residues. CDR1 and CDR2 from the germline V gene are MGHRA and YSYEKL.

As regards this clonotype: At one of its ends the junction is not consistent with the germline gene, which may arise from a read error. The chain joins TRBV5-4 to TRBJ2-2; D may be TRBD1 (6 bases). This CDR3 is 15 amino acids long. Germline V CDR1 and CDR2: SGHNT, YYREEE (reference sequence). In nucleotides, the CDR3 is TGTGCCAGCAGCACCAAAGACAGGCCCACCGGGGAGCCGTTTTTT. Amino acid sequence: CASSTKDRPTGEPFF.

The CDR3 sequence is CATRGYNEQFF. The CDR3 DNA follows: TGTGCCACACGGGGGTACAATGAGCAGTTCTTC. The rearrangement links TRBV6-5 to TRBJ2-1, with D maybe TRBD2 (6 bases). The germline V gene encodes CDR1 MNHEY and CDR2 SVGAGI. V shed 10 bases and J shed 4 bases, with 8 bases lying between them. The CDR3 sequence is 11 residues long.

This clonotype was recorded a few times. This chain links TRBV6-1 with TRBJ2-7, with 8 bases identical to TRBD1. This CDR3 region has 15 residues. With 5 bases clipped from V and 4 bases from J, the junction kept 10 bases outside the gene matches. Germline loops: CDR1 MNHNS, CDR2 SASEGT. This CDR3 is CASSKPGQALYEQYF. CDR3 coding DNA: TGTGCCAGCAGTAAGCCGGGACAGGCCCTTTACGAGCAGTACTTC.